This T cell receptor (beta chain) was captured by sequencing in a study of shared clonotypes between healthy human individuals. Notes on the study in general: On the whole, naive subsets had larger estimated richness than memory subsets had.

On this clone: Its matching antigen is unknown.

Authors' processing steps: Filtering of immunoSEQ junctional sequences could not match full-length read filtering. Libraries were prepared by immunoSEQ multiplex PCR; TCRdb keeps only in-frame clonotypes and omits some of them. That table furnishes V, J and clone size, whereas the DNA furnished D and trimming. Of 330,000 or so clones in the sample, roughly 70% were seen once. The length of the CDR3 is 13 residues. V dropped 3 bases and J dropped 10 bases, with 15 bases sitting between them. Germline loops: CDR1 SGHVS, CDR2 FQNEAQ. The clonotype was recovered from a man aged 25 to 40 in good health. The sequenced sample was memory CD4+ T cells sorted from blood. Subset described: CD45RA-negative fraction. The gene calls are TRBV7-8 and TRBJ1-1; no clear D. CDR3 nucleotide sequence: TGTGCCAGCAGCTTGGAGGTTGTGGCGACAGCTTTCTTT. Translation: CASSLEVVATAFF.